Presented here are 30 T cell receptor beta chains from one specimen sequenced in a study of T cell responses to AZD1222 COVID-19 vaccine (dated by TCRdb to 2020 to 2022). The intended sense of this specimen's time point label: baseline before first vaccination. Libraries came from the immunoSEQ multiplex PCR assay. TCRdb obtained this table from immuneACCESS and retained in-frame rearrangements with V and J assigned. These tables miss some clones; where compared with another copy, unresolved V genes account for less than half of the shortfall, and the remainder is unexplained. The table for this sample lists more than 150,000 clones; roughly 92% of them were counted only once. Clones ranked in the top ten supply 8.5% to 12% of the sample. The sample here was peripheral blood, taken on day 0 of AZD1222 vaccination. The source of these receptors is an adult in good health.

V is TRBV19 and J is TRBJ1-5; no firm D call. V was trimmed by 5 bases and J by 2 bases, leaving 7 bases between them. The germline CDR1 and CDR2 sequences are LNHDA and SQIVND (reference sequence). This CDR3 region has 13 residues. The CDR3 DNA is TGTGCCAGTAGTCCCATTGGCAATCAGCCCCAGCATTTT. Translated, it gives CASSPIGNQPQHF. Complete variable domain (other parts from reference TRBV19 and TRBJ1-5): DGGITQSPKYLFRKEGQNVTLSCEQNLNHDAMYWYRQDPGQGLRLIYYSQIVNDFQKGDIAEGYSVSREKKESFPLTVTSAQKNPTAFYLCASSPIGNQPQHFGDGTRLSIL.

J is TRBJ2-2 and V is TRBV4-3, with no clear D. Deletions cut 1 base from V and 1 base from J, with 4 bases between. The CDR3 sequence is 14 residues long. Germline CDR1 is LGHNA and CDR2 is YSLEER. The CDR3 here is CASSQVENTGELFF. For the CDR3, the DNA is TGCGCCAGCAGCCAAGTCGAGAACACCGGGGAGCTGTTTTTT.

This clone was counted a single time. The limits of the CDR3 on the DNA are not certain, so only TCRdb's listed CDR3 is given. The V gene is TRBV28, the J gene TRBJ2-7. From germline, CDR1 is MDHEN and CDR2 SYDVKM. The CDR3 totals 12 residues, both ends included. The CDR3 spells CASSSSTYEQYV.

This chain links TRBV27 with TRBJ2-3, with 7 nucleotides matching TRBD1. With V trimmed by 6 bases and J by 7 bases, 10 bases remained unmatched. Germline CDR1 is MNHEY and CDR2 is SMNVEV (reference sequence). The CDR3 sequence is 14 residues long. In DNA form, the CDR3 reads TGTGCCAGCAGCCAACAGGGGCCTCATCATACGCAGTATTTT. Translating gives CASSQQGPHHTQYF.

This chain uses TRBV11-2 with TRBJ1-1; 7 nucleotides line up with TRBD1. The CDR3 is 15 residues long. Trimming took 4 bases from V and 1 from J; bases not matched to a gene: 6. Germline V gene sequence: CDR1 SGHAT, CDR2 FQNNGV. The CDR3 DNA reads as TGTGCCAGCAGCTCCCGACAGGGAGAGAACACTGAAGCTTTCTTT. Protein sequence: CASSSRQGENTEAFF.

This clone was recorded once. J is TRBJ2-1 and V is TRBV7-2, with D possibly matching TRBD1 (5 bases). This CDR3 region has 13 residues. The V gene lost 6 bases and the J gene lost 6 bases, with 12 bases spanning the gap. CDR1 and CDR2 (germline): SGHTA, FQGNSA. In nucleotides, the CDR3 is TGTGCCAGCAGGGGCCTAGGGGCCAATGAGCAGTTCTTC. Its translation: CASRGLGANEQFF.

The CDR3 here is CASSWTGDQPQHF. The CDR3 DNA follows: TGTGCCAGCAGTTGGACAGGGGATCAGCCCCAGCATTTT. The rearrangement joins TRBV12-3 or TRBV12-4 to TRBJ1-5, with 9 positions matching TRBD1. The trim removed 4 bases at V and 5 bases at J, leaving 0 bases unmatched. This CDR3 comprises 13 residues.

The chain uses TRBV6-5 and TRBJ2-2, with a tentative D call TRBD1 (5 bases). Looked up from germline, CDR1 is MNHEY and CDR2 is SVGAGI. The CDR3 covers 14 residues. The germline V and J ends were trimmed by 5 bases and 7 bases, with 14 bases remaining between them. In DNA, the CDR3 is TGTGCCAGCAGTCCTAAGGGGCGGAACGGGGAGCTGTTTTTT. Translating gives CASSPKGRNGELFF.

V usage is TRBV2 and J usage is TRBJ1-2, with 10 bases identical to TRBD1. The V and J ends lost 8 bases and 2 bases, in that order; junction bases with no gene match: 2. The CDR3 is 13 residues long. CDR1 is SNHLY and CDR2 is FYNNEI in the germline V gene. The CDR3 here is CASGQGVNYGYTF. In DNA, the CDR3 is TGTGCCAGCGGACAGGGGGTGAACTATGGCTACACCTTC.

This clone was detected a few times. The CDR3 nucleotides read TGCGCCAGCAGTTCGGTACTAGCGGGGAGGGAAGACACCGGGGAGCTGTTTTTT. Its protein product is CASSSVLAGREDTGELFF. This chain uses TRBV5-1 with TRBJ2-2; the match to TRBD2 covers 10 bases. This CDR3 has 18 amino acids. Germline loops: CDR1 SGHRS, CDR2 YFSETQ. Germline trimming cut 5 bases from V and 3 bases from J; bases unmatched to any gene: 13.

V and J are TRBV6-2 or TRBV6-3 and TRBJ1-5; D ambiguous. V lost 6 bases and J lost 0, with 15 bases in between. CDR1 is MNHEY, CDR2 SVGEGT, per germline. The CDR3 spans 16 residues. CDR3 in DNA: TGTGCCAGCAGCCCGGCCGGCGACGGTAGCAATCAGCCCCAGCATTTT. As protein: CASSPAGDGSNQPQHF.

The chain is built from TRBV19 and TRBJ2-3; D is undetermined. CDR1 LNHDA and CDR2 SQIVND come from the germline V gene (reference sequence). The ends were cut back, 3 bases at V and 0 bases at J, with 4 bases in the middle. CDR3 size: 13 residues. CDR3 in amino acids: CASSIASTDTQYF. Written as DNA, the CDR3 is TGTGCCAGTAGTATCGCTAGCACAGATACGCAGTATTTT.

V gene TRBV19 combines with J gene TRBJ1-1, with D possibly TRBD1 on 5 matching bases. In germline, CDR1 is LNHDA, CDR2 SQIVND (reference sequence). Trimming pared 5 bases from V and 1 base from J, leaving 11 bases between. This CDR3 comprises 14 residues. The CDR3, as DNA: TGTGCCAGTAGTGTGGGACGGAGGAACACTGAAGCTTTCTTT. Amino acids: CASSVGRRNTEAFF.

The V and J genes are TRBV3-1 (or the pseudogene TRBV3-2) and TRBJ1-6; D is unresolved. Germline CDR1 LGHDT, CDR2 YNNKEL (reference sequence). The CDR3 covers 13 residues. The V gene lost 4 bases and the J gene lost 7 bases, with 8 bases spanning the gap. CDR3 region: CASSRRPNSPLHF. As DNA, the CDR3 is TGTGCCAGCAGCCGCCGACCGAATTCACCCCTCCACTTT.

The gene calls are TRBV4-1 and TRBJ1-6, with D perhaps TRBD1 (5 bases). This CDR3 has 18 residues. V lost 1 base and J 10 bases, leaving 23 bases between the germline ends. CDR1 is MGHRA and CDR2 is YSYEKL in the germline V gene. CDR3 sequence reads: CASSQGQLRGEGRSPLHF. The CDR3 DNA is TGCGCCAGCAGCCAAGGGCAATTGAGAGGGGAGGGACGATCACCCCTCCACTTT.

The CDR3 here is CASTMGQYTGELFF. The CDR3 coding sequence is TGTGCCAGCACCATGGGACAGTACACCGGGGAGCTGTTTTTT. The chain uses TRBV2 and TRBJ2-2; 7 positions match TRBD1. Germline CDR1 reads SNHLY; CDR2 reads FYNNEI. With V trimmed by 7 bases and J by 3 bases, 5 bases remained unmatched. The CDR3 length is 14 residues.

This chain links TRBV2 with TRBJ1-4; D remains ambiguous. Germline CDR1 and CDR2: SNHLY and FYNNEI. The ends were cut back, 4 bases at V and 5 bases at J, with 8 bases in the middle. The CDR3 is 13 amino acids. The CDR3, as DNA: TGTGCCAGCAGTGGAACAGTGAATGAAAAACTGTTTTTT. Its protein is CASSGTVNEKLFF.

The chain uses TRBV5-4 and TRBJ2-2; 7 bases match TRBD1. Per the germline V gene, CDR1 is SGHNT and CDR2 is YYREEE (reference sequence). Trimming took 3 bases from V and 1 from J; bases not matched to a gene: 6. The CDR3 totals 16 residues. The DNA of the CDR3 is TGTGCCAGCAGCTCTAAACAGGGGATGAACACCGGGGAGCTGTTTTTT. This codes for CASSSKQGMNTGELFF. Drawing the rest from reference TRBV5-4 and TRBJ2-2, the complete variable domain is ETGVTQSPTHLIKTRGQQVTLRCSSQSGHNTVSWYQQALGQGPQFIFQYYREEENGRGNFPPRFSGLQFPNYSSELNVNALELDDSALYLCASSSKQGMNTGELFFGEGSRLTVL.

J is TRBJ2-1 and V is TRBV21-1. TRBV21-1 is marked as a pseudogene. This CDR3 spans 13 amino acids. The CDR3 here is CASSLPGHNEQFF. The CDR3 DNA follows: TGTGCCAGCAGCCTCCCGGGACACAATGAGCAGTTCTTC.

The V gene is TRBV6-5, the J gene TRBJ2-2; D gene uncertain. The CDR3 length is 15 residues. The V and J ends lost 4 bases and 2 bases respectively, with 11 bases between them. CDR1 MNHEY and CDR2 SVGAGI come from the germline V gene. CDR3 residues: CASSSVRPNTGELFF. The CDR3 DNA is TGTGCCAGCAGTTCTGTGCGACCTAACACCGGGGAGCTGTTTTTT.

This clone was detected only once. The V call is TRBV30, the J call TRBJ1-1; D is perhaps TRBD1 (5 bases). V was clipped by 0 bases and J by 1 base, with 12 bases between them. Germline V gene data show CDR1 as GTSNPN and CDR2 as SVGIG (reference sequence). This CDR3 is 15 amino acids long. The CDR3 sequence is CAWSVLGQANTEAFF. CDR3 DNA: TGTGCCTGGAGTGTACTGGGGCAGGCGAACACTGAAGCTTTCTTT.

This sequence joins TRBV25-1 and TRBJ1-2; D perhaps matches TRBD1 (6 bases). With 6 bases removed from V and 1 base from J, the gap between germline ends came to 12 bases. The germline gives CDR1 MGHDK, CDR2 SYGVNS. The CDR3 runs to 14 residues. The CDR3, as DNA: TGTGCCAGCAGCTTACAGGGCGTTAACTATGGCTACACCTTC. Its protein product is CASSLQGVNYGYTF.

CDR3 bases: TGTGCCAGCAACCGGGACAGGTTCCTTCAGCCCCAGCATTTT. This translates into CASNRDRFLQPQHF. The chain couples TRBV28 to TRBJ1-5; TRBD1 matches at 8 bases. The ends lost 7 bases at V and 6 bases at J; junction bases unmatched: 8. This CDR3 has 14 residues. Germline CDR1 is MDHEN and CDR2 is SYDVKM.

The chain combines TRBV7-9 with TRBJ2-5; D is undetermined. The length of the CDR3 is 13 residues. The V end was cut by 2 bases, the J end by 2 bases, with 6 bases between. CDR1 is SEHNR and CDR2 is FQNEAQ in the germline V gene (reference sequence). The CDR3 coding sequence is TGTGCCAGCAGCTTAACTGAACAAGAGACCCAGTACTTC. It encodes CASSLTEQETQYF.

The chain recombines TRBV7-2 with TRBJ1-2; D call uncertain. Germline CDR1 SGHTA, CDR2 FQGNSA. The CDR3 covers 13 residues. The germline V and J ends were trimmed by 8 bases and 2 bases, with 12 bases remaining between them. The CDR3 sequence: CASGPTFNYGYTF. CDR3 bases: TGTGCCAGCGGCCCGACGTTCAACTATGGCTACACCTTC.

The chain joins TRBV19 to TRBJ2-7, with 7 bases lining up with TRBD1. With 5 bases clipped from V and 6 bases from J, the junction kept 13 bases outside the gene matches. In germline, CDR1 is LNHDA, CDR2 SQIVND (reference sequence). CDR3 size: 15 residues. This CDR3 reads CASSRDGTDLTEQYF. CDR3 nucleotides: TGTGCCAGTAGTCGCGACGGGACAGACCTTACCGAGCAGTACTTC.

The count of this clone is one. The rearrangement uses TRBV19 and TRBJ2-2; D uncertain. The V end was cut by 5 bases, the J end by 9 bases, with 16 bases between. This CDR3 has 14 amino acids. Germline-derived CDR1 and CDR2 are LNHDA and SQIVND (reference sequence). The CDR3, as DNA: TGTGCCAGTAGTGGGCCCGACCTCTTCCGGGAGCTGTTTTTT. Translating gives CASSGPDLFRELFF.

The V call is TRBV5-8, the J call TRBJ2-1, with D possibly being TRBD2 (7 bases). Trimming removed 2 bases at V and 14 bases at J, with 11 bases between. The germline gives CDR1 SGHTS, CDR2 YDEGEE. The CDR3 length is 11 residues. This CDR3 is CASSLRGGEFF. In DNA, the CDR3 is TGTGCCAGCAGCTTAAGGGGGGGCGAGTTCTTC.

The chain links TRBV27 to TRBJ1-6; TRBD1 matches 9 bases. Trimming cost V 4 bases and J 3 bases; bases outside gene matches: 7. Germline V lookup: CDR1 MNHEY, CDR2 SMNVEV (reference sequence). The CDR3 is 17 residues long. DNA for the CDR3: TGTGCCAGCAGTTCGGGACAGGGATATCTCTATAATTCACCCCTCCACTTT. Protein: CASSSGQGYLYNSPLHF.

The chain uses TRBV6-6 and TRBJ1-3, with D uncertain. CDR1 is MNHNY and CDR2 is SVGAGI in the germline V gene (reference sequence). CDR3 length: 15 residues. V gave up 0 bases and J gave up 5 bases, with 11 bases separating them. The CDR3 here is CASSYSKGGRNTIYF. CDR3 nucleotide sequence: TGTGCCAGCAGTTACTCGAAGGGAGGGAGAAACACCATATATTTT.